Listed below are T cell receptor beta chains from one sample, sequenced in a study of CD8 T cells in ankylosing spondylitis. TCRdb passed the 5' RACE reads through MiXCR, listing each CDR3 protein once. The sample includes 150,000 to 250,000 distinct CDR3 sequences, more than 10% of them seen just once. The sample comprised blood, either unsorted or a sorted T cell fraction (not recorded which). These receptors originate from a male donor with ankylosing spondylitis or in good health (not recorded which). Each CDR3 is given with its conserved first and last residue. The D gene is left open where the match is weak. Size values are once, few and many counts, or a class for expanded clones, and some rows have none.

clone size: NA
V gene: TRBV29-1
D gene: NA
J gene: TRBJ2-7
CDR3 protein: CSGRDGDSYEQYF
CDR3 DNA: TGCAGCGGCCGGGACGGTGACTCCTACGAGCAGTACTTC

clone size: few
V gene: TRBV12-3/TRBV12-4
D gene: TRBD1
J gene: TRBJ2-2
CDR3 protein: CASSTGGTTGELFF
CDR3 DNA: TGTGCCAGCAGTACAGGGGGCACCACCGGGGAGCTGTTTTTT

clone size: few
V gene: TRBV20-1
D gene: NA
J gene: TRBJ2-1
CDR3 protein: CSARVSANSYNEQFF
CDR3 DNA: TGCAGTGCTAGAGTATCAGCTAACTCCTACAATGAGCAGTTCTTC

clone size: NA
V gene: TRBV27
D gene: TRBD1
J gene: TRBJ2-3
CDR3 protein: CASSLMGTDPDTQYF
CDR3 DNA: TGTGCCAGCAGTTTGATGGGGACAGACCCAGATACGCAGTATTTT

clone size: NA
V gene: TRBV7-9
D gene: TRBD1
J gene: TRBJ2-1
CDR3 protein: CASSLTGGLNEQFF
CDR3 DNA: TGTGCCAGCAGCTTAACAGGGGGCCTCAATGAGCAGTTCTTC

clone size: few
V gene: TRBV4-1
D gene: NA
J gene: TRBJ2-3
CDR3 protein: CASSQAQGGPDTQYF
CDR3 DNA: TGCGCCAGCAGCCAAGCTCAGGGAGGTCCAGATACGCAGTATTTT

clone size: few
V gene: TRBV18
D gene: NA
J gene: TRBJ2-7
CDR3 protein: CASSPGPTPYEQYF
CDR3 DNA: TGTGCCAGCTCACCGGGCCCAACTCCCTACGAGCAGTACTTC

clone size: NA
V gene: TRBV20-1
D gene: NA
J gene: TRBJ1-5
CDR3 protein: CSATHPGVGNQPQHF
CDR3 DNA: TGCAGTGCCACCCACCCGGGGGTGGGCAATCAGCCCCAGCATTTT

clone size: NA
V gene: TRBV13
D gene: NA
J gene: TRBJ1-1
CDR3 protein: CASSLDGTNTEAFF
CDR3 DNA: TGTGCCAGCAGCTTGGACGGGACGAACACTGAAGCTTTCTTT

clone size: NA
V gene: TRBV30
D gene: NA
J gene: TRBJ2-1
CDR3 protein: CACDSLHYNEQFF
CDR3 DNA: TGTGCCTGTGACAGCTTACACTACAATGAGCAGTTCTTC

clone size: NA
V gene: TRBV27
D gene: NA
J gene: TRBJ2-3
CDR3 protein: CASSLLGGLGTDTQYF
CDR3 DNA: TGTGCCAGCAGTTTACTTGGGGGGCTCGGCACAGATACGCAGTATTTT

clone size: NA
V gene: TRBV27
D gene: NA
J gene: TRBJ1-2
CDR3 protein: CASSSTAGNYGYTF
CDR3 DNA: TGTGCCAGCAGTTCGACAGCAGGCAACTATGGCTACACCTTC

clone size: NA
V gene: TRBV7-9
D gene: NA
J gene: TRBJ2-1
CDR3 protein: CASSQGPSGGNEQFF
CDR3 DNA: TGTGCCAGCAGCCAGGGGCCTTCCGGCGGCAATGAGCAGTTCTTC

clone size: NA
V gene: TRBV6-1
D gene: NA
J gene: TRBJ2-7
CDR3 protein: CASSNRVDDYEQYF
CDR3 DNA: TGTGCCAGCAGCAACAGGGTCGATGACTACGAGCAGTACTTC

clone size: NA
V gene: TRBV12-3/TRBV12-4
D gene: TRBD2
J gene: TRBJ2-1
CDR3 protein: CASSSQGGREQFF
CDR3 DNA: TGTGCCAGCAGTTCCCAGGGCGGGAGGGAGCAGTTCTTC

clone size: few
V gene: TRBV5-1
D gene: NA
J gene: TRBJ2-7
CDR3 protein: CASSLAAGTSYEQYF
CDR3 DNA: TGCGCCAGCAGCTTAGCGGCGGGGACCTCCTACGAGCAGTACTTC

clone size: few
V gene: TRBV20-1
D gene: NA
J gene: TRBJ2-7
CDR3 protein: CSARDLARPEDIGEQYF
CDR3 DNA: TGCAGTGCTAGAGATCTGGCCAGACCGGAAGATATTGGCGAGCAGTACTTC

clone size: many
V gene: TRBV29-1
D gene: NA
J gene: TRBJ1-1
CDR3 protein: CSVEDLGGQTRFEAFF
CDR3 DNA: TGCAGCGTTGAAGATCTAGGAGGACAGACCCGCTTTGAAGCTTTCTTT

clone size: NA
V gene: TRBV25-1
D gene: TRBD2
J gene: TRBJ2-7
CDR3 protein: CAGLCRGLAGLEYEQYF
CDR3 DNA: TGTGCCGGTCTTTGTCGGGGACTAGCGGGGCTTGAGTACGAGCAGTACTTC

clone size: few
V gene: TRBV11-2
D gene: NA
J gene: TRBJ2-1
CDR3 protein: CASSLVREQFF
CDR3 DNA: TGTGCCAGCAGCTTAGTCCGAGAGCAGTTCTTC

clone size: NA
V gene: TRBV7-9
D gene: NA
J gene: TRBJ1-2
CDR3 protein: CASSLVGVTF
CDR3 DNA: TGTGCCAGCAGCTTAGTGGGTGTTACCTTC

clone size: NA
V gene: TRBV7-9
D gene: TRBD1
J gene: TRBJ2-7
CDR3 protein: CASSHPDRGGYEQYF
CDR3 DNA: TGTGCCAGCAGCCACCCGGACAGGGGAGGCTACGAGCAGTACTTC

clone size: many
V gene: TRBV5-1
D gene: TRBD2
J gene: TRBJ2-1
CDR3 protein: CASSGGLDLYNEQFF
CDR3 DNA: TGCGCCAGCAGCGGAGGACTAGACCTCTACAATGAGCAGTTCTTC

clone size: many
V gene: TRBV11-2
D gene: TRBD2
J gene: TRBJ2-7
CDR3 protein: CASSLVGGTYEQYF
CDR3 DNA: TGTGCCAGCAGCTTAGTGGGGGGGACCTACGAGCAGTACTTC

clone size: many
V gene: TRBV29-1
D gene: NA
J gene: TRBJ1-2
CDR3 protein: CSVEAENYGYTF
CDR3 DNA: TGCAGCGTTGAAGCTGAGAACTATGGCTACACCTTC

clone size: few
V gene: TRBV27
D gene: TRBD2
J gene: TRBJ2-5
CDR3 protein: CASSRGTSGSETQYF
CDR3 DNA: TGTGCCAGCAGTCGGGGGACTAGCGGGAGTGAGACCCAGTACTTC

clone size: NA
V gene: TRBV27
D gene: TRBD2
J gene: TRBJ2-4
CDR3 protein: CASSSGTSGRDIQYF
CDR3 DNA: TGTGCCAGCAGCTCCGGGACTAGCGGGAGGGACATTCAGTACTTC

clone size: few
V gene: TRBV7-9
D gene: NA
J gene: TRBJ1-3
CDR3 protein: CASSLIRDVVSGNTIYF
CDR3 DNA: TGTGCCAGCAGCTTAATTAGGGACGTCGTCTCCGGAAACACCATATATTTT

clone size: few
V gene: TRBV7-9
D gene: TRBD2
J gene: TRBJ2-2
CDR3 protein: CASSGAGGDTGELFF
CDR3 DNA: TGTGCCAGCAGCGGAGCGGGAGGGGACACCGGGGAGCTGTTTTTT

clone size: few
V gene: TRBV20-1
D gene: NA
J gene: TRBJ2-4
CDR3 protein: CSARELGPQPYKNIQYF
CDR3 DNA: TGCAGTGCTAGAGAGCTGGGACCGCAACCTTACAAAAACATTCAGTACTTC

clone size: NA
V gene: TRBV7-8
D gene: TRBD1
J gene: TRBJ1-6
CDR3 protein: CASSLEAGGVSRSPLHF
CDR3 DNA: TGTGCCAGCAGCTTAGAGGCAGGGGGCGTTTCAAGGTCACCCCTCCACTTT

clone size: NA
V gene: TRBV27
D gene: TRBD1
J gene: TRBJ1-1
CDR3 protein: CASSPPGTGVEAFF
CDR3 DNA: TGTGCCAGCAGTCCACCCGGGACAGGGGTTGAAGCTTTCTTT

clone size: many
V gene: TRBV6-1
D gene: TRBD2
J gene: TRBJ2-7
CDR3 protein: CASSTQAGVIYEQYF
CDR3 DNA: TGTGCCAGCAGTACCCAAGCGGGAGTGATCTACGAGCAGTACTTC

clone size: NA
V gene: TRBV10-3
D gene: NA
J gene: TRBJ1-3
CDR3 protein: CATAFLRGGIGSGNTIYF
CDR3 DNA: TGTGCCACCGCTTTCCTGAGGGGAGGGATAGGCTCTGGAAACACCATATATTTT

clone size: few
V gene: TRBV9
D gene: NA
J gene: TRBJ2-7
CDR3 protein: CASSHIPGRGNEQYF
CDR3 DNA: TGTGCCAGCAGCCATATACCGGGACGGGGGAACGAGCAGTACTTC

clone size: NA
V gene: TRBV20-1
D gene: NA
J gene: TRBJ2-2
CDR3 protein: CSALTPNTGELFF
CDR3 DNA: TGCAGTGCTCTGACTCCAAACACCGGGGAGCTGTTTTTT

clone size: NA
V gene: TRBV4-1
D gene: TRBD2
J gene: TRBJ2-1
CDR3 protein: CASRPSGTYNEQFF
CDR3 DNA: TGCGCCAGCAGACCTAGCGGGACCTACAATGAGCAGTTCTTC

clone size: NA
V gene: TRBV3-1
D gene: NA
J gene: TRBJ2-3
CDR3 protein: CASSQGIATDTQYF
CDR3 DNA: TGTGCCAGCAGCCAAGGAATAGCGACAGATACGCAGTATTTT

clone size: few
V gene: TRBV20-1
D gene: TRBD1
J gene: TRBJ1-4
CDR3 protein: CSARSMDRGRLGEKLFF
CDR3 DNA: TGCAGTGCTAGATCAATGGACAGGGGAAGATTGGGTGAAAAACTGTTTTTT

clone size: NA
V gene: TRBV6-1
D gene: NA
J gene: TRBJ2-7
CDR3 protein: CASSNRDFATNEQYF
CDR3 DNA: TGTGCCAGCAGTAATCGGGACTTCGCGACCAACGAGCAGTACTTC

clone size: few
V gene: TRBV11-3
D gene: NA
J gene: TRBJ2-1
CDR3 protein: CASSLPSGDRGEQFF
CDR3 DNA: TGTGCCAGCAGCTTGCCCTCGGGTGATCGGGGTGAGCAGTTCTTC

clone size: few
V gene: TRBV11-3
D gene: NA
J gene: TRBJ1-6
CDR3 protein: CASSAGGGSNSPLHF
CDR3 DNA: TGTGCCAGCAGCGCGGGGGGGGGTTCCAATTCACCCCTCCACTTT

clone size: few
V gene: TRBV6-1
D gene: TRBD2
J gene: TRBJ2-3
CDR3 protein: CASAATSGSTDTQYF
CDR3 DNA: TGTGCCAGCGCGGCGACTAGCGGAAGCACAGATACGCAGTATTTT

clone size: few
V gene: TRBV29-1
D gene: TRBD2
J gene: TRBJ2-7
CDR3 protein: CSVRENGEQYF
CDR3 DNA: TGCAGCGTGCGGGAGAACGGCGAGCAGTACTTC

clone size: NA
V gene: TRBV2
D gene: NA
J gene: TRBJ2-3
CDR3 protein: CASSEFGRSTDTQYF
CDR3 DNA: TGTGCCAGCAGTGAATTCGGGAGAAGCACAGATACGCAGTATTTT

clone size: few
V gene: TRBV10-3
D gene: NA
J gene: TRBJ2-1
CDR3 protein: CAISRASVNEQFF
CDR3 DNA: TGTGCCATCAGTCGAGCTAGTGTCAATGAGCAGTTCTTC

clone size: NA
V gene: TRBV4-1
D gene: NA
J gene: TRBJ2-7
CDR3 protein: CASSQGGLSSYEQYF
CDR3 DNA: TGCGCCAGCAGCCAAGGGGGCTTAAGCTCCTACGAGCAGTACTTC

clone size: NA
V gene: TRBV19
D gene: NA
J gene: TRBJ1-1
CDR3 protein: CASNLGLNTEAFF
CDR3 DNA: TGTGCCAGTAACCTCGGGCTGAACACTGAAGCTTTCTTT